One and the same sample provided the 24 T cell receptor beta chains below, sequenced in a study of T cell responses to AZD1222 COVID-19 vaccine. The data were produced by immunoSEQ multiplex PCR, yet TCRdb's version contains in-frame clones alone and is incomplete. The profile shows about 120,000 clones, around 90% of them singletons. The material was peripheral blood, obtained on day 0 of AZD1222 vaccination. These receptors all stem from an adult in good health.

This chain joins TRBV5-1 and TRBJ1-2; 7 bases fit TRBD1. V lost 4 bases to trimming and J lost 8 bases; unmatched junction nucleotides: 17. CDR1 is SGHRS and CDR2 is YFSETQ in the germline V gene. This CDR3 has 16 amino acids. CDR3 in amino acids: CASSELRQGNTRGYTF. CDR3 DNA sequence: TGCGCCAGCAGCGAACTAAGACAGGGAAATACCAGGGGCTACACCTTC.

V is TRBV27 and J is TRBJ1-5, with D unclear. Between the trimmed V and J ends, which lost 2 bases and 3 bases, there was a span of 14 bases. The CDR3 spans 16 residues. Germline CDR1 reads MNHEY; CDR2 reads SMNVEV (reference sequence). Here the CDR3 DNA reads TGTGCCAGCAGTTTAAAGACAAATCTCGTCAATCAGCCCCAGCATTTT. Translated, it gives CASSLKTNLVNQPQHF.

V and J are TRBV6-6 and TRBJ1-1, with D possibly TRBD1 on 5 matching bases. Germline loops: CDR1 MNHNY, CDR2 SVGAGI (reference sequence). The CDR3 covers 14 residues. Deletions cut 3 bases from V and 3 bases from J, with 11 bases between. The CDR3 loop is CASSYTSGDTEAFF. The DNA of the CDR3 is TGTGCCAGCAGTTATACCTCGGGGGACACTGAAGCTTTCTTT.

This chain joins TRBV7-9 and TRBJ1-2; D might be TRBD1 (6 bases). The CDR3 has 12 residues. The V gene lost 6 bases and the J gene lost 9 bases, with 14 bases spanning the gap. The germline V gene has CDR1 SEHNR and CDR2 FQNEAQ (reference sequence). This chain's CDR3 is CASRPTGVSYTF. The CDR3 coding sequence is TGTGCCAGCAGGCCGACAGGAGTTAGCTACACCTTC.

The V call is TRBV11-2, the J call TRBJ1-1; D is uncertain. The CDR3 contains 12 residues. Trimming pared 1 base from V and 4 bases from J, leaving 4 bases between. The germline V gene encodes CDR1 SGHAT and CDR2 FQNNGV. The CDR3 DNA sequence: TGTGCCAGCAGCTTAGGGGTCACTGAAGCTTTCTTT. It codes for CASSLGVTEAFF.

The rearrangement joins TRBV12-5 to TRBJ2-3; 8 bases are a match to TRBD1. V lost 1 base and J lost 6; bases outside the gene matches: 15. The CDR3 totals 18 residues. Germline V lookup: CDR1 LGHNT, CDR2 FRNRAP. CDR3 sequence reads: CASGLALLGTGPQDTQYF. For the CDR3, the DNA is TGTGCTAGTGGTTTGGCACTGCTAGGGACAGGCCCACAGGATACGCAGTATTTT.

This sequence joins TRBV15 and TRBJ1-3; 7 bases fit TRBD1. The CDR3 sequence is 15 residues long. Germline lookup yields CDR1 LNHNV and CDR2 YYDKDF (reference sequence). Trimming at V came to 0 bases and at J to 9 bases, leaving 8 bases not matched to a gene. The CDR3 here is CATSRDLASGGTIYF. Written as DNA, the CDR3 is TGTGCCACCAGCAGAGATCTGGCCTCAGGGGGCACCATATATTTT.

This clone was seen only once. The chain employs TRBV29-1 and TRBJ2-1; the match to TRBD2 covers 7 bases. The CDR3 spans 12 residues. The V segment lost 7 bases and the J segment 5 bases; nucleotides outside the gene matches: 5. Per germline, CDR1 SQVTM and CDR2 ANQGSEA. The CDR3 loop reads CSAGLSDNEQFF. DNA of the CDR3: TGCAGCGCGGGACTATCAGACAATGAGCAGTTCTTC.

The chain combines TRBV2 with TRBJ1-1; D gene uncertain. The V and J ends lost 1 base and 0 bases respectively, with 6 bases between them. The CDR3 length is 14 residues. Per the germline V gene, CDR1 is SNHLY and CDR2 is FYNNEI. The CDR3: CASSEGQMNTEAFF. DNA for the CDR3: TGTGCCAGCAGTGAAGGCCAGATGAACACTGAAGCTTTCTTT.

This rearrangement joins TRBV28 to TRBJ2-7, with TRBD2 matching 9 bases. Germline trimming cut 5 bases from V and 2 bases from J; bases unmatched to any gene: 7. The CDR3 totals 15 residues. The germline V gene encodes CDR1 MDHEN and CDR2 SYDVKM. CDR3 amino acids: CASSLDVAGAYEQYF. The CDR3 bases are TGTGCCAGCAGTCTCGATGTAGCGGGAGCCTACGAGCAGTACTTC.

CDR3 residues: CASSATWGSTEAFF. The CDR3 nucleotides read TGTGCCAGCAGCGCGACCTGGGGGAGCACTGAAGCTTTCTTT. This chain connects TRBV9 to TRBJ1-1; D perhaps matches TRBD1 (5 bases). This CDR3 comprises 14 residues. The V and J ends lost 3 bases and 4 bases respectively, with 13 bases between them. CDR1 and CDR2 (germline): SGDLS, YYNGEE.

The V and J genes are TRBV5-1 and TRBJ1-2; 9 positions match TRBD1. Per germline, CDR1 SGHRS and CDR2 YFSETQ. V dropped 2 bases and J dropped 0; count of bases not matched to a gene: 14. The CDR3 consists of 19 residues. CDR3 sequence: CASSFRPTGTGISNYGYTF. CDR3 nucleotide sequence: TGCGCCAGCAGCTTCAGACCTACCGGGACAGGGATTTCTAACTATGGCTACACCTTC.

CDR3 region: CASTTSSNQPQHF. For the CDR3, the DNA is TGTGCCAGCACGACAAGTAGCAATCAGCCCCAGCATTTT. V and J are TRBV28 and TRBJ1-5; D remains unclear. Germline V gene sequence: CDR1 MDHEN, CDR2 SYDVKM. The CDR3 is made up of 13 amino acids. V was trimmed by 7 bases and J by 0 bases, leaving 7 bases between them.

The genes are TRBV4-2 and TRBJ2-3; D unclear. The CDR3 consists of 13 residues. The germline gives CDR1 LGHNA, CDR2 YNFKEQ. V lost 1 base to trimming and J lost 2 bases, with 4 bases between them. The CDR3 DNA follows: TGTGCCAGCAGCCAAGTCTCCACAGATACGCAGTATTTT. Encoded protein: CASSQVSTDTQYF.

In DNA, the CDR3 is TGTGCCAGCTCCGGGACAAGGGGTAGTGAAAAACTGTTTTTT. This encodes CASSGTRGSEKLFF. The J gene is TRBJ1-4, the V gene TRBV27; maybe TRBD1 (6 bases). The CDR3 contains 14 residues. Germline V gene lookup returns CDR1 MNHEY and CDR2 SMNVEV (reference sequence). V gave up 8 bases and J gave up 7 bases, with 17 bases separating them. Combining the CDR3 with reference TRBV27 and TRBJ1-4 gives the whole variable domain EAQVTQNPRYLITVTGKKLTVTCSQNMNHEYMSWYRQDPGLGLRQIYYSMNVEVTDKGDVPEGYKVSRKEKRNFPLILESPSPNQTSLYFCASSGTRGSEKLFFGSGTQLSVL.

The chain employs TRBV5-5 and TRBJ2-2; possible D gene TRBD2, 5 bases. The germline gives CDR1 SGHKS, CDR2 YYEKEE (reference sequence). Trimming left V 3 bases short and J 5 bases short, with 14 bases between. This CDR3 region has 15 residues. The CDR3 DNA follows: TGTGCCAGCAGCTCCTTCCTACGGGGAACCGGGGAGCTGTTTTTT. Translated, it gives CASSSFLRGTGELFF. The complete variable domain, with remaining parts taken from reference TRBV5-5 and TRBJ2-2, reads DAGVTQSPTHLIKTRGQQVTLRCSPISGHKSVSWYQQVLGQGPQFIFQYYEKEERGRGNFPDRFSARQFPNYSSELNVNALLLGDSALYLCASSSFLRGTGELFFGEGSRLTVL.

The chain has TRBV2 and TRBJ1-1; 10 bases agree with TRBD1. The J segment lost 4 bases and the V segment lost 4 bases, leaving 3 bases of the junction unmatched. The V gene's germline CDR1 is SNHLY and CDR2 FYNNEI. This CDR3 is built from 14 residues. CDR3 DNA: TGTGCCAGCAGTGGACAGGGGGCAGGCACTGAAGCTTTCTTT. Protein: CASSGQGAGTEAFF. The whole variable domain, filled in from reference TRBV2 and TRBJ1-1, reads EPEVTQTPSHQVTQMGQEVILRCVPISNHLYFYWYRQILGQKVEFLVSFYNNEISEKSEIFDDQFSVERPDGSNFTLKIRSTKLEDSAMYFCASSGQGAGTEAFFGQGTRLTVV.

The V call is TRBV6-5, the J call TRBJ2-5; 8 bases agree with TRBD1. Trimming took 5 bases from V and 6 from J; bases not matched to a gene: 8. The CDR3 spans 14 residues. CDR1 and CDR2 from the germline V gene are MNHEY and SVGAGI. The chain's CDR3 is CASSPQGAQKTQYF. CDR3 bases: TGTGCCAGCAGTCCTCAGGGGGCGCAAAAGACCCAGTACTTC.

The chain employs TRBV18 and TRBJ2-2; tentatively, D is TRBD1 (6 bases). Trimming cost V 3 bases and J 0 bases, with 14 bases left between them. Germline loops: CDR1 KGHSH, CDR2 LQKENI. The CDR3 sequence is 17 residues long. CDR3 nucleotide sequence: TGTGCCAGCTCACCTATAAGTCGGACAGCGAACACCGGGGAGCTGTTTTTT. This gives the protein CASSPISRTANTGELFF.

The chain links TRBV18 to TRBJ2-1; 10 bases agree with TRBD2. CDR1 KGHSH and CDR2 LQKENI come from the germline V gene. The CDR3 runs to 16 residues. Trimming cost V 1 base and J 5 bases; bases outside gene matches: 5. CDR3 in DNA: TGTGCCAGCTCACCACTTTGGCTAGCGGGGGACAATGAGCAGTTCTTC. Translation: CASSPLWLAGDNEQFF.

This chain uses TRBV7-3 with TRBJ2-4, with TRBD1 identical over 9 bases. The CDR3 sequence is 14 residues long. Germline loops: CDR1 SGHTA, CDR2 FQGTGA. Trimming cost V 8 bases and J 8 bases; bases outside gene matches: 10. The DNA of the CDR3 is TGTGCCAGCGGCTACCGGGACAGGGAGGACATTCAGTACTTC. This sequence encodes CASGYRDREDIQYF.

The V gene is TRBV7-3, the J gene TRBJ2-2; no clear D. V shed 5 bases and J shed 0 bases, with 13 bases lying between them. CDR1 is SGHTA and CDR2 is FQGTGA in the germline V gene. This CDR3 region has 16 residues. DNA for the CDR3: TGTGCCAGCAGCCCCCAGTGGTACGCGAACACCGGGGAGCTGTTTTTT. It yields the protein CASSPQWYANTGELFF.

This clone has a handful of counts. CDR3 amino acids: CASSGGRLGYEQYF. The DNA of the CDR3 is TGTGCCAGTAGTGGTGGCAGGTTGGGCTACGAGCAGTACTTC. The chain has TRBV19 and TRBJ2-7; D unclear. V was trimmed by 5 bases and J by 3 bases, leaving 14 bases between them. Germline CDR1 is LNHDA and CDR2 is SQIVND (reference sequence). The CDR3 has 14 residues.

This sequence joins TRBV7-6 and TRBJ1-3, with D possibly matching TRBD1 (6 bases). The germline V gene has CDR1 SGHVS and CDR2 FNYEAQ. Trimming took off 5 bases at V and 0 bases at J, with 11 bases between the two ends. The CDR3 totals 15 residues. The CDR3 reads CASSPNRASGNTIYF. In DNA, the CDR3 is TGTGCCAGCAGCCCCAACAGGGCCTCTGGAAACACCATATATTTT.